This T cell receptor beta chain was sequenced in a study of blood T cell repertoires in COVID-19. Study-level information: The origin of the acute and convalescent COVID-19 samples was the United States, Italy and Spain.

Germline CDR1 reads MRHNA; CDR2 reads SNTAGT. The CDR3 totals 13 residues. The V and J ends lost 4 bases and 8 bases respectively, with 14 bases between them. Recruitment covered about two dozen US areas and drew participants whose ages spanned about 18 to 90 years. Two consecutive negative NP/OP PCR tests, clearance, or resolved symptoms defined Cohort 3 recovery. Under the authors' procedure: Reference gene primer amplification gave estimated nucleated cell counts. The data were produced by immunoSEQ multiplex PCR, yet TCRdb's version contains in-frame clones alone and is incomplete. V, J and clone size were drawn from that table, and D and trimming were deduced from the DNA. The repertoire holds 300,000 or so clones, 70% to 90% seen once, with 4.5% to 7% in the top ten.

The chain is built from TRBV6-4 and TRBJ1-1; maybe TRBD1 (5 bases). The sequenced sample was PBMCs or T cells enriched from blood (not recorded which). The sequence was collected from a woman aged 25 to 39 who had recovered from COVID-19. CDR3 DNA sequence: TGTGCCAGCAGTGTCACTCCTTCAGGGGAAGCTTTCTTT. Encoded protein: CASSVTPSGEAFF.